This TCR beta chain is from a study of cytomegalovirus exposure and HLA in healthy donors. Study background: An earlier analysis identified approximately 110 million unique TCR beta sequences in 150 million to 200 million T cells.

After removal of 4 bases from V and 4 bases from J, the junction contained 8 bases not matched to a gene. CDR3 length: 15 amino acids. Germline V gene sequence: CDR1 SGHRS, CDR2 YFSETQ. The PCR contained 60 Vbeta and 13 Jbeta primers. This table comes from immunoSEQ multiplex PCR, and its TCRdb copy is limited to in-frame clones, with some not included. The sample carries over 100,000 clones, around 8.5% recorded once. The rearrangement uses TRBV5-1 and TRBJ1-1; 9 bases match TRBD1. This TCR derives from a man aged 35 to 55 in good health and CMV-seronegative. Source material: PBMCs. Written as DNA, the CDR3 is TGCGCCAGCAGCAGCCGGACAGGGGCGAGCACTGAAGCTTTCTTT. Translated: CASSSRTGASTEAFF.